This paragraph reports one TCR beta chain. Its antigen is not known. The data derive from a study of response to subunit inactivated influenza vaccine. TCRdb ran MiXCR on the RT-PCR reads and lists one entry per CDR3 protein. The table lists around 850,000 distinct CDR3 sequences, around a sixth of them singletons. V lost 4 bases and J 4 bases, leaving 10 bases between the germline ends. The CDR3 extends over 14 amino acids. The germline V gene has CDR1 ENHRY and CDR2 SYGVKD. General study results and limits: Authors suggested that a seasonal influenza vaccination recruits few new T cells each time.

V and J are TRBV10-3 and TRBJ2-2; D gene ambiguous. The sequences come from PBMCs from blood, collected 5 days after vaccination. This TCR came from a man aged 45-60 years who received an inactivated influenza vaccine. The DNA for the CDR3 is TGTGCCATCAGTGTGGGCTATCTCACCGGGGAGCTGTTTTTT. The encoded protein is CAISVGYLTGELFF.